This is a list of T cell receptor beta chains from one sample in a study of T-cell reconstitution after alpha-beta-depleted transplantation in children. TCRdb reprocessed the PCR reads via MiXCR and lists one record per CDR3 protein. Seen here are fewer than 250,000 distinct CDR3 sequences, just under 8.5% observed once, and the top ten hold just under 6.5%. The specimen was PBMCs, mostly from graft donor cells, collected 180 days after TCRalphabeta/CD19-depleted stem cell transplant. These receptors all stem from a male patient between 5 and 17 years old who had a stem cell transplant for acute lymphoblastic leukemia, so the T cells may come from the graft donor. CDR3s include the opening cysteine and the closing phenylalanine or tryptophan.

TRBV4-2,TRBJ2-7,CASSQAFDYEQYF
TRBV20-1,TRBJ2-7,CSARETGTPYEQYF
TRBV5-4,TRBJ1-1,CASTLQGETEAFF
TRBV6-1,TRBJ1-2,CASSGVGSTGGYTF
TRBV7-9,TRBJ2-3,CASEGTDTQYF
TRBV4-3,TRBJ2-5,CASSLNRGTETQYF
TRBV20-1,TRBJ2-1,CSAEDHSSYNEQFF
TRBV12-3/TRBV12-4,TRBJ1-2,CASSPRIGAYGYTF
TRBV5-6,TRBJ2-1,CASSPREGGSSSYNEQFF
TRBV7-9,TRBJ1-5,CASSSDGQGNQPQHF
TRBV11-1,TRBJ2-1,CASSPAPPWSPGLFF
TRBV29-1,TRBJ1-1,CSVEVLIGAGGFTEAFF
TRBV20-1,TRBJ1-2,CSASRGGYGYTF
TRBV5-1,TRBJ2-1,CASSFSGSGVDEQFF
TRBV5-1,TRBJ1-2,CASSLSGRYGYTF
TRBV7-9,TRBJ2-5,CASSYRGAEAETQYF
TRBV2,TRBJ1-1,CASSERDRGPKGEAFF
TRBV14,TRBJ2-1,CASSVTGGDEQFF
TRBV5-6,TRBJ2-2,CASSATSGGAVNTGELFF
TRBV12-3/TRBV12-4,TRBJ1-2,CASSLGGRFDGYTF
TRBV12-3/TRBV12-4,TRBJ1-2,CASSFRPREGGYTF
TRBV19,TRBJ2-7,CASSMGTGASYEQYF
TRBV29-1,TRBJ2-3,CSGTDRLGDTQYF
TRBV11-2,TRBJ2-7,CASSPTGLEQYF
TRBV11-2,TRBJ2-1,CASSPDLSQYNEQFF
TRBV7-9,TRBJ2-1,CASSPPWAQFF
TRBV4-3,TRBJ2-1,CASSQEVAGGPEQFF
TRBV20-1,TRBJ2-4,CSARQGMAKNIQYF
TRBV5-5,TRBJ2-7,CASSLEDRASYEQYF
TRBV6-5,TRBJ1-1,CASSYSRGMDTEAFF
TRBV28,TRBJ1-2,CASSLNQGGAGYTF
TRBV7-3,TRBJ1-2,CASGDRDYGYTF
TRBV23-1,TRBJ1-5,CASSQYPSNQPQHF
TRBV7-3,TRBJ2-3,CASSRGFPSTDTQYF
TRBV10-3,TRBJ2-7,CAISFPPGTGGTYEQYF
TRBV6-1,TRBJ1-1,CASPPGGAGTEAFF
TRBV29-1,TRBJ1-5,CSVVTGGNQPQHF
TRBV23-1,TRBJ2-7,CASSPHGTGDSYEQYF
TRBV11-2,TRBJ2-1,CASKGQLYNEQFF
TRBV28,TRBJ2-4,CASSFLGSGEPKNIQYF
TRBV13,TRBJ2-5,CASSLFGGGQETQYF
TRBV28,TRBJ2-7,CASKDSYEQYF
TRBV29-1,TRBJ2-2,CSVVLAGGELFF
TRBV7-9,TRBJ1-6,CASSMISGRANSPLHF
TRBV12-3/TRBV12-4,TRBJ1-5,CASSFGESNQPQHF
TRBV7-2,TRBJ2-1,CASSLGTSGGNNEQFF
TRBV5-1,TRBJ2-1,CASSFPLAGSNEQFF
TRBV12-3/TRBV12-4,TRBJ1-5,CASSSKRGNQPQHF
TRBV5-1,TRBJ2-7,CASRQPGQSSYEQYF
TRBV5-1,TRBJ2-1,CASSLEGSSYNEQFF
TRBV18,TRBJ2-2,CASSPQVGELFF
TRBV7-9,TRBJ1-2,CASSFTGGSYGYTF
TRBV18,TRBJ1-3,CASHVGFSGNTIYF
TRBV25-1,TRBJ2-7,CASSVGGREQYF
TRBV18,TRBJ1-2,CASSPVREGHGYTF
TRBV27,TRBJ1-3,CASSSLASGNTIYF
TRBV5-5,TRBJ2-2,CASSLVPSEVNTGELFF